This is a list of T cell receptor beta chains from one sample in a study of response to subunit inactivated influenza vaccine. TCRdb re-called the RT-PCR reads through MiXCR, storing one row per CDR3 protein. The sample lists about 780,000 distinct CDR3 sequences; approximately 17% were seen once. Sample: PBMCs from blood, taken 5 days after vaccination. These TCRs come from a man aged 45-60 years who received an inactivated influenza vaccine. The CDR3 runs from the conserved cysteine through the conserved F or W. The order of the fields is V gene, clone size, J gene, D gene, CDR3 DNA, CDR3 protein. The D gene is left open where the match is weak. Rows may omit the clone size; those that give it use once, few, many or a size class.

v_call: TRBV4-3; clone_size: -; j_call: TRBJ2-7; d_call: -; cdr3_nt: TGCGCCAGCAGCCATAGCTACAGGGAGGGGGAGCAGTACTTC; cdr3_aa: CASSHSYREGEQYF
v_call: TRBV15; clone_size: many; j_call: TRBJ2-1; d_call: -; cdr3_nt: TGTGCCACCAGCAGAGGTGGGAGCTCCTACAATGAGCAGTTCTTC; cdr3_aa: CATSRGGSSYNEQFF
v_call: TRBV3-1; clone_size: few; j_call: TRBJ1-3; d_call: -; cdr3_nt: TGTGCCGGAGGGACAGGAAACACCATATATTTT; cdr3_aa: CAGGTGNTIYF
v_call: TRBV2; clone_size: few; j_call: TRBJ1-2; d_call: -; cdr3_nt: TGTGCCAGCAGTGAAAACCGGTCCCATGGCTACACCTTC; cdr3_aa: CASSENRSHGYTF
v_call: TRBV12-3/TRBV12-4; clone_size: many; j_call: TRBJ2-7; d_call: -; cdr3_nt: TGTGCCAGCAGTTTTCGGGTGGGGATCTCCGAGCAGTACTTC; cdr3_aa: CASSFRVGISEQYF
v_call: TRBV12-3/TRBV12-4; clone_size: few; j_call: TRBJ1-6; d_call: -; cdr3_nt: TGTGCCAGCAGTTTCGGCAGGTCCCTCCACTTT; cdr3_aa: CASSFGRSLHF
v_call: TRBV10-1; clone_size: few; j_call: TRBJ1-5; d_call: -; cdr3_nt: TGCGCCAGCAGTGCCAACAGGGATCAGCCCCAGCATTTT; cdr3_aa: CASSANRDQPQHF
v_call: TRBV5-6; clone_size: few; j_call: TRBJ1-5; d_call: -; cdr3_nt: TGTGCCAGCAGCTCCGTCATGGGGGGTACGAGCAATCAGCCCCAGCATTTT; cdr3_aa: CASSSVMGGTSNQPQHF
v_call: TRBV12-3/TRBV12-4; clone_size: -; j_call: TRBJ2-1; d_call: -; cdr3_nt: TGTGCCAGCAGTTTAATTAAGTGGGAGAATGAGCAGTTCTTC; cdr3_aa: CASSLIKWENEQFF
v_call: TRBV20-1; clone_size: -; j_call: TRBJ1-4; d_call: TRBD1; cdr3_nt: TGCAGTGCTAGCCGGACAGGGCGAGGTGAAAAACTGTTTTTT; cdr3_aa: CSASRTGRGEKLFF
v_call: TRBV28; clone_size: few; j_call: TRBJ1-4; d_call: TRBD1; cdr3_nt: TGTGCCAGCAGGTCGACAGGGGTGAATGAAAAACTGTTTTTT; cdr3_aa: CASRSTGVNEKLFF
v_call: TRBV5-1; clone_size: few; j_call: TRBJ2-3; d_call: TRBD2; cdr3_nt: TGCGCCAGCAGCCTCGAAGCGGGAGTAAGGGGAGATACGCAGTATTTT; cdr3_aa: CASSLEAGVRGDTQYF
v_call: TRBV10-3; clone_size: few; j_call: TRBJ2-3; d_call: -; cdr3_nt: TGTGCCATCAGCCCCGACAGGTTGGCAGATACGCAGTATTTT; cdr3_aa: CAISPDRLADTQYF
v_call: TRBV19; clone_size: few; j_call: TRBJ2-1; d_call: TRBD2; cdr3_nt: TGTGCCAGTAACCTCGGGGGGAGTAGTTACAATGAGCAGTTCTTC; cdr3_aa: CASNLGGSSYNEQFF
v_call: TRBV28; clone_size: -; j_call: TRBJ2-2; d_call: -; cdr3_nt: TGTGCCAGCAGTGGACCGGTAAACACCGGGGAGCTGTTTTTT; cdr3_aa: CASSGPVNTGELFF
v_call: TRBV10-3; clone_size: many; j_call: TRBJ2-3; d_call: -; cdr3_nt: TGTGCCATCAGTGGACAGGCGAACACAGATACGCAGTATTTT; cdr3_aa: CAISGQANTDTQYF
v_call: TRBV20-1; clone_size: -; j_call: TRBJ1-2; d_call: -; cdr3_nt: TGCAGTGTTGCGGGCCCGAACTATGGCTACACCTTC; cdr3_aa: CSVAGPNYGYTF
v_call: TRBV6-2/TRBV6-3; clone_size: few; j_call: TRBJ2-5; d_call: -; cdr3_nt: TGTGCCAGCCGACTTGCCCGGGGCTCCCAAGAGACCCAGTACTTC; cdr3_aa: CASRLARGSQETQYF
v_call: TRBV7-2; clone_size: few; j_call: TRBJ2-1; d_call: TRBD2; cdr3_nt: TGTGCCAGCCCCCTCACGGCCTTACGGACTAGCGGCCTCTTGCGGTCCTACAATGAGCAGTTCTTC; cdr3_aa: CASPLTALRTSGLLRSYNEQFF
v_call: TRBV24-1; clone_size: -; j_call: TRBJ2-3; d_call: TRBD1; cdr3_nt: TGTGCCACCAGTGATCAATACGCCCTTCCGGGACAGGGGGCGCCAGGTACGCAGTATTTT; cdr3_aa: CATSDQYALPGQGAPGTQYF
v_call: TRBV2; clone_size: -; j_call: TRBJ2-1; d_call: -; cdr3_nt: TGTGCCAGCAGTGGGACTCGAGTAGCCCCCCTGATGGCCAATGAGCAGTTCTTC; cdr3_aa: CASSGTRVAPLMANEQFF
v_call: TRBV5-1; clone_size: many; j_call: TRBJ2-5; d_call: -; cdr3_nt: TGCGCCAGCAGTACCAAAGGATCCCAGGAGACCCAGTACTTC; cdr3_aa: CASSTKGSQETQYF
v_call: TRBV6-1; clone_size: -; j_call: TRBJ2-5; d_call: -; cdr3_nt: TGTGCCACCGCCCCCAGCTACCTCGGGGAGACCCAGTACTTC; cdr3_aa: CATAPSYLGETQYF
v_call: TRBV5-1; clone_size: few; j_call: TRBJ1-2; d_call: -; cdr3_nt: TGCGCCAGCAGCTTGGATGGCAGGGTTGCTAACTATGGCTACACCTTC; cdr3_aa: CASSLDGRVANYGYTF
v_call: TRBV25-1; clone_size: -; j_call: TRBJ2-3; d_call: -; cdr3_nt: TGTGCCAGTCGACAGTTATACACAGATACGCAGTATTTT; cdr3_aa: CASRQLYTDTQYF
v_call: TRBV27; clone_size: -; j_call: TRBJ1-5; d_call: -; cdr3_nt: TGTGCCAGCCGCCGGGGGGGAATGGTCAATCAGCCCCAGCATTTT; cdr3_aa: CASRRGGMVNQPQHF
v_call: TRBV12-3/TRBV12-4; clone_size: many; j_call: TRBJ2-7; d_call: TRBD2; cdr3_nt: TGTGCCAGCAGCAGGACGGGGGGGACCTACGAGCAGTACTTC; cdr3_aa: CASSRTGGTYEQYF
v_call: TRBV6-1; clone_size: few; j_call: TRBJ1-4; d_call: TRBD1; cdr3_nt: TGTGCCACCAAGGGGGCTATGAATGAAAAACTGTTTTTT; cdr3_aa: CATKGAMNEKLFF
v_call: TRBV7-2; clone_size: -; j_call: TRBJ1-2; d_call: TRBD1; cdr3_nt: TGTGCCAGCAGCTTAGTATTGACAGGGGGCGCCTATGGCTACACCTTC; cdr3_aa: CASSLVLTGGAYGYTF
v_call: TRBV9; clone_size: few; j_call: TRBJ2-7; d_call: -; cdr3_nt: TGTGCCAGCAGCGTCGGGCACAGCTCCTACGAGCAGTACTTC; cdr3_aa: CASSVGHSSYEQYF
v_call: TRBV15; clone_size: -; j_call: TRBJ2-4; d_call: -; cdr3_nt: TGTGCCACCAGCGGGGTAGCGGAACAACTAGCCAAAAACATTCAGTACTTC; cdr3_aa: CATSGVAEQLAKNIQYF
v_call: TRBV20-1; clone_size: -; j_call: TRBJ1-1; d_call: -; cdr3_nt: TGCAGTGCTAGCCTGAGGGGAGGAGAAGCTTTCTTT; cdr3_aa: CSASLRGGEAFF
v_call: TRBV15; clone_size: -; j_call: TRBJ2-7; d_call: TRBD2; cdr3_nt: TGTGCCACCAGCAGCACAAGGGGGACTAGCGGGTTGTACGAGCAGTACTTC; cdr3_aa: CATSSTRGTSGLYEQYF
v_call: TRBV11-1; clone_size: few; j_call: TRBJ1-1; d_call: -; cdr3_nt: TGTGCCAGCAGCTTATTATCCTCCACTGAAGCTTTCTTT; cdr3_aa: CASSLLSSTEAFF
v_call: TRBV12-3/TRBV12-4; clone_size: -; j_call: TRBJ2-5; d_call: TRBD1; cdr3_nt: TGTGCCAGCAGTTTAGTAGGACAGGGGGCGCGCTGGGATACCCAGTACTTC; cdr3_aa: CASSLVGQGARWDTQYF
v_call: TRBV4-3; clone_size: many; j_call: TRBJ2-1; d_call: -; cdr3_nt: TGCGCCAGCAGCCAAGATAGGGGGAGCTCCTACAATGAGCAGTTCTTC; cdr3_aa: CASSQDRGSSYNEQFF
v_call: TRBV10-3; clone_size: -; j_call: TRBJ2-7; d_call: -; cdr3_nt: TGTGCCATCAGTGAGGGCTCCTTGAGCTACGAGCAGTACTTC; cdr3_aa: CAISEGSLSYEQYF
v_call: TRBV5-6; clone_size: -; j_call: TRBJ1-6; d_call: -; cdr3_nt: TGTGCCAGCAGCTCCAGGGTGGCACTTCATAATTCACCCCTCCACTTT; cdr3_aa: CASSSRVALHNSPLHF
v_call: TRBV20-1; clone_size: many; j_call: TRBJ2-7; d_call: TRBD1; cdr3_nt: TGCAGTGTCCCGGGACAGGACTCCTACGAGCAGTACTTC; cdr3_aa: CSVPGQDSYEQYF
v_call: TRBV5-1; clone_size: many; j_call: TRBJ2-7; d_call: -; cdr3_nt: TGCGCCAGCAGCTTGGCGGACAGAACCTACGAGCAGTACTTC; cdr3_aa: CASSLADRTYEQYF
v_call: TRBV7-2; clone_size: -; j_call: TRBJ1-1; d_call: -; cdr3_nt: TGTGCCAGCACCCCTTGGGGGATGAACACTGAAGCTTTCTTT; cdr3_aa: CASTPWGMNTEAFF
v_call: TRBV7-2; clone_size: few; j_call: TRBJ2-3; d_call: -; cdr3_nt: TGTGCCAGCAGCCACGAAGGGGGCGGGGGGTCTTGGGATACGCAGTATTTT; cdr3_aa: CASSHEGGGGSWDTQYF